This TCR beta chain was profiled in a study of cytomegalovirus exposure and HLA in healthy donors. For the study at large: It was reported in a later analysis that the 120 or so validation repertoires used the same platform as the 550 to 850 first-cohort repertoires. Study findings and constraints: The study labeled 180 or so TCR beta chains cytomegalovirus-associated.

Produced via immunoSEQ multiplex PCR; TCRdb's table is partial and in-frame only. Of around 150,000 clones in the sample, around four fifths were seen once. Germline V lookup: CDR1 SGHVS, CDR2 FNYEAQ. This CDR3 spans 15 amino acids. V shed 4 bases and J shed 0 bases, with 7 bases lying between them. On this clone itself: Its cognate antigen is unknown.

Sequencing was performed on PBMCs. V usage is TRBV7-6 and J usage is TRBJ2-6; D call uncertain. The TCR sequence derives from a man aged 25 to 45 in good health and CMV-seropositive. In nucleotides, the CDR3 is TGTGCCAGCAGCTCAGTTCTCTCTGGGGCCAACGTCCTGACTTTC. Amino acids: CASSSVLSGANVLTF.